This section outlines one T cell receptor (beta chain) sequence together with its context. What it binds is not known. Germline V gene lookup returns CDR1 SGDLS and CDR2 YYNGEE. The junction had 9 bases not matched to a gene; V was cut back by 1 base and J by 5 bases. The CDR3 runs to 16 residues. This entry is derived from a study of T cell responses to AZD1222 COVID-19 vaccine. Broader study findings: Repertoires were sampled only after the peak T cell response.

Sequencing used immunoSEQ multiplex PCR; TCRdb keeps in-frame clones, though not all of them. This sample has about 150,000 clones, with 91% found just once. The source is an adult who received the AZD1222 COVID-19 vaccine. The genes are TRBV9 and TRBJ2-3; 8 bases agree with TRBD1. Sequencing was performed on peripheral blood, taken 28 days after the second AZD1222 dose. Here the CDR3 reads CASSVRGSGGVDTQYF. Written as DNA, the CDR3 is TGTGCCAGCAGCGTAAGAGGCTCAGGGGGCGTAGATACGCAGTATTTT. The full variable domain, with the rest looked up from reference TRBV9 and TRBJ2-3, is DSGVTQTPKHLITATGQRVTLRCSPRSGDLSVYWYQQSLDQGLQFLIQYYNGEERAKGNILERFSAQQFPDLHSELNLSSLELGDSALYFCASSVRGSGGVDTQYFGPGTRLTVL.